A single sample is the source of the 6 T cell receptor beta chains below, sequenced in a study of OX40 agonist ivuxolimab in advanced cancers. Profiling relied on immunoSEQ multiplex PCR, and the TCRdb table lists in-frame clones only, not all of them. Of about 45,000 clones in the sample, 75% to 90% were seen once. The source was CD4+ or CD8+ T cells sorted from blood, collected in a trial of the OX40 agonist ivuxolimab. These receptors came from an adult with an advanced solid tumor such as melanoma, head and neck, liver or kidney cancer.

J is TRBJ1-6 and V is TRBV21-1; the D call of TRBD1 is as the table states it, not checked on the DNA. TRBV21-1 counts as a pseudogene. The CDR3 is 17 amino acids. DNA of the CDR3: TGTGCCAGCAGCAAAGCGCTTGTACAGCTTTATAATTCACCCCTCCACTTT. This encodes CASSKALVQLYNSPLHF.

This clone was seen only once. Here the CDR3 reads CASSLSPGAGSETQYF. In nucleotides, the CDR3 is TGTGCCAGCAGTCTCTCCCCCGGGGCAGGGTCGGAGACCCAGTACTTC. This chain uses TRBV27 with TRBJ2-5, with D possibly being TRBD1 or TRBD2 (5 bases each). V was pared by 5 bases and J by 5 bases, with 21 bases between. Germline V gene sequence: CDR1 MNHEY, CDR2 SMNVEV (reference sequence). The CDR3 loop spans 16 amino acids.

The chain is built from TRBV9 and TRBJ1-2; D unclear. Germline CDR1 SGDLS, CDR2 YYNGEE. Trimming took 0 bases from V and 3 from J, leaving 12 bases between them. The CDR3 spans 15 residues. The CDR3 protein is CASSVVPGGHYGYTF. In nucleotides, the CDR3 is TGTGCCAGCAGCGTAGTCCCAGGAGGGCACTATGGCTACACCTTC.

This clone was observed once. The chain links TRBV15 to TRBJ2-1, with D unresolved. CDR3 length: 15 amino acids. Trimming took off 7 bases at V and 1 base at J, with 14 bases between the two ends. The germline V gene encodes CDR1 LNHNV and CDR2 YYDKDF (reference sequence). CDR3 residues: CATTDRARSYNEQFF. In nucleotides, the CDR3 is TGTGCCACCACAGACCGGGCCAGGTCCTACAATGAGCAGTTCTTC. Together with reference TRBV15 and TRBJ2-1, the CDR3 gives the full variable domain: DAMVIQNPRYQVTQFGKPVTLSCSQTLNHNVMYWYQQKSSQAPKLLFHYYDKDFNNEADTPDNFQSRRPNTSFCFLDIRSPGLGDTAMYLCATTDRARSYNEQFFGPGTRLTVL.

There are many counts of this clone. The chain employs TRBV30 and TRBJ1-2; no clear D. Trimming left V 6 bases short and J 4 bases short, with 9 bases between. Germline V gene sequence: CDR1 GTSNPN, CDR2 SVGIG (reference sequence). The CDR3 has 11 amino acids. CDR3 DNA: TGTGCCTGTGTCGGTACCTATGGCTACACCTTC. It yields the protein CACVGTYGYTF.

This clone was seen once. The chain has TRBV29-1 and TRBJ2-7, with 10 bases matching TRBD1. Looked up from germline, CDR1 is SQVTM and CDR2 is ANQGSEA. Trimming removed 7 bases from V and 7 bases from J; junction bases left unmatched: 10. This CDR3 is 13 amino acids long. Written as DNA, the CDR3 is TGCAGCGCCCCGGGACAGGGGACGGGAGAGCAGTACTTC. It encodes CSAPGQGTGEQYF.